There are many counts of the clone carrying this T cell receptor beta chain. The antigen remains undetermined. V lost 0 bases to trimming and J lost 0 bases; unmatched junction nucleotides: 6. Germline V gene sequence: CDR1 SGHRS, CDR2 YFSETQ. This CDR3 spans 17 amino acids. After constant-region reverse-primer amplification, full-length variable regions underwent semi-nested PCR with Nested Universal Primer A. TCRdb passed the 5' RACE reads through MiXCR, listing each CDR3 protein once. Found here are around 10,000 distinct CDR3 sequences, 11% to 15% of them singletons; the top ten hold roughly 3.3%. The study, taken as a whole, reports: Tumor memory CD4+ T cell TCR gene usage was found to cluster with blood and lymph node memory CD4+ cells and with lymph node naive CD4+ cells.

Tregs were sorted as CD4+CD25+CD127-/low cells. This receptor was identified in a female donor with breast cancer. Sequenced sample: Tregs sorted from blood. V and J are TRBV5-1 and TRBJ2-7, with 10 nucleotides matching TRBD2. CDR3 protein: CASSLGSSGSYSYEQYF. CDR3 in DNA: TGCGCCAGCAGCTTGGGGTCTAGCGGGAGTTACTCCTACGAGCAGTACTTC.